This TCR beta chain was captured in a study of technical replicates of blood from a few donors. Measured with immunoSEQ multiplex PCR; TCRdb has only the in-frame clones, and not every one. The table shows tens of thousands of clones, with around 93% occurring only once. V was trimmed by 0 bases and J by 2 bases, leaving 8 bases between them. This CDR3 has 15 residues. Germline V gives CDR1 LNHNV, CDR2 YYDKDF (reference sequence). Input material: T cells isolated from PBMCs. This receptor was identified in a human donor in good health. This sequence joins TRBV15 and TRBJ2-1, with D tentatively TRBD2 (6 bases). CDR3 loop: CATSRDSGTYNEQFF. The CDR3 DNA reads TGTGCCACCAGCAGAGATAGCGGAACCTACAATGAGCAGTTCTTC.